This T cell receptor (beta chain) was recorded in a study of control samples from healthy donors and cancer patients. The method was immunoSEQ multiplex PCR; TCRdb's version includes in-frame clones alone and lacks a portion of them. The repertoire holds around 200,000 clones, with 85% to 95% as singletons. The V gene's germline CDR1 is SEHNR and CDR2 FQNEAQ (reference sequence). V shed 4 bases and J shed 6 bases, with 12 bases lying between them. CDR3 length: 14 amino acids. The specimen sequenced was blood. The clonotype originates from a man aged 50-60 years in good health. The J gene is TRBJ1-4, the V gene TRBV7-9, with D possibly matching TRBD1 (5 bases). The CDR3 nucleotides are TGTGCCAGCAGCTGGCTCCGGGGGGATGAAAAACTGTTTTTT. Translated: CASSWLRGDEKLFF.